This paragraph covers one T cell receptor beta chain sequence. The junction had 10 bases not matched to a gene; V was cut back by 0 bases and J by 6 bases. CDR3 size: 16 residues. Looked up from germline, CDR1 is SGHRS and CDR2 is YFSETQ. Repertoires were generated with immunoSEQ multiplex PCR, while TCRdb's copy carries only in-frame clones and drops some. The table includes 310,000 or so clones, approximately 86% detected once. This record belongs to a study of blood T cell repertoires in COVID-19. The chain links TRBV5-1 to TRBJ2-7; 9 nucleotides match TRBD1. Sample: peripheral blood. This sequence was found in a woman in her twenties or thirties who had recovered from COVID-19. CDR3 DNA sequence: TGCGCCAGCAGCTTGGCTACCGGGACAGGGATCGCCGAGCAGTACTTC. Its translation: CASSLATGTGIAEQYF.